This section outlines one TCR beta chain sequence together with its context. The antigen is undetermined. Uncontrolled infections, other autoimmune diseases, pregnancy or lactation barred patients from enrollment. This CDR3 is built from 14 residues. Trimming took off 0 bases at V and 3 bases at J, with 7 bases between the two ends. Germline V CDR1 and CDR2: SNHLY, FYNNEI. As the template, RNA transcripts were used to amplify TCR beta CDR3 regions. HTBI primers were employed in first-round RT-PCR, then a second-round multiplex PCR followed. MiXCR was run by TCRdb on the multiplex PCR reads, yielding one entry per CDR3 protein. The table includes 500,000 to 700,000 distinct CDR3 sequences, approximately 35% detected once. This sample stems from a study of Graves' ophthalmopathy and Graves' hyperthyroidism. Broader study findings: Discrimination between ophthalmopathy and stable hyperthyroidism by a 13-signature model showed about 88% sensitivity and over 70% specificity. In blood appeared most of the expanded thyroid clonotypes whose frequency exceeded 0.001.

V and J are TRBV2 and TRBJ2-3, with D perhaps matching TRBD1 (5 bases). Sequencing was done on a sample of peripheral blood or thyroid tissue (not recorded which). The clonotype originates from an adult man with Graves' hyperthyroidism. The CDR3 DNA reads as TGTGCCAGCAGTGAAGCCAGGGTTACAGATACGCAGTATTTT. Protein sequence: CASSEARVTDTQYF.